Below are 27 T cell receptor beta chains sequenced from a single sample in a study of blood T cell repertoires in COVID-19. TCRdb's table, derived via immunoSEQ multiplex PCR, lists solely in-frame clones and lacks some. Here the sample spans some 190,000 clones, just over 85% being singletons. The sequenced material came from peripheral blood. These receptors were taken from a young man with active or convalescent COVID-19.

The chain employs TRBV29-1 and TRBJ2-2; 7 bases fit TRBD1. Germline trimming cut 7 bases from V and 8 bases from J; bases unmatched to any gene: 7. Germline CDR1 and CDR2: SQVTM and ANQGSEA. CDR3 length: 12 residues. The CDR3 region has the DNA TGCAGCGCGAACAGGGGCCAAGGGGAGCTGTTTTTT. This encodes CSANRGQGELFF.

The CDR3 DNA reads TGCGCCAGCAGCCAAACGGGGCAGGGGCGGCTGACAGGCTCTGGAAACACCATATATTTT. Its protein product is CASSQTGQGRLTGSGNTIYF. The chain is built from TRBV4-1 and TRBJ1-3; tentative D call: TRBD1 (6 bases). This CDR3 comprises 20 residues. V lost 2 bases, J lost 0 bases, and 23 bases lay in between. Germline values: CDR1 MGHRA, CDR2 YSYEKL.

In its sample, this clone was seen many times. This chain uses TRBV5-5 with TRBJ2-5; 9 bases map to TRBD2. The trim removed 4 bases at V and 4 bases at J, leaving 14 bases unmatched. Germline V CDR1 and CDR2: SGHKS, YYEKEE (reference sequence). The CDR3 covers 17 residues. This chain's CDR3 is CASSARGAGGMGETQYF. In DNA form, the CDR3 reads TGTGCCAGCAGCGCGAGAGGAGCGGGAGGTATGGGAGAGACCCAGTACTTC.

The genes are TRBV10-3 and TRBJ2-3; perhaps TRBD2 as D (5 bases). The V gene lost 3 bases and the J gene lost 3 bases, with 19 bases spanning the gap. From germline, CDR1 is ENHRY and CDR2 SYGVKD. The CDR3 has 17 amino acids. The CDR3 is CAISDKSKREGTDTQYF. CDR3 sequence (DNA): TGTGCCATCAGTGATAAATCCAAGAGGGAAGGGACAGATACGCAGTATTTT.

V is TRBV27 and J is TRBJ2-7; 9 bases agree with TRBD1. V lost 6 bases, J lost 4 bases, and 4 bases stayed unmatched. The CDR3 covers 13 residues. From germline, CDR1 is MNHEY and CDR2 SMNVEV (reference sequence). The CDR3 sequence: CASSRGQGYEQYF. The DNA for the CDR3 is TGTGCCAGCAGCCGGGGACAGGGTTACGAGCAGTACTTC.

V and J are TRBV27 and TRBJ1-6; maybe TRBD1 (5 bases). CDR3 length: 16 residues. V was pared by 6 bases and J by 8 bases, with 20 bases between. Germline loops: CDR1 MNHEY, CDR2 SMNVEV (reference sequence). The CDR3 region is CASSPRPGTYDSPLHF. CDR3 bases: TGTGCCAGCAGCCCTAGGCCCGGGACTTACGATTCACCCCTCCACTTT.

CDR3 loop: CASSDRQGFHTEAFF. The CDR3 nucleotides read TGTGCCAGCAGCGATCGACAGGGCTTCCACACTGAAGCTTTCTTT. The chain is built from TRBV9 and TRBJ1-1, with 7 positions matching TRBD1. Germline loops: CDR1 SGDLS, CDR2 YYNGEE. There are 15 residues in the CDR3. J lost 3 bases, V lost 3 bases, and 8 bases had no gene match.

The J gene is TRBJ1-5, the V gene TRBV28; 7 nucleotides agree with TRBD1. Germline V gene sequence: CDR1 MDHEN, CDR2 SYDVKM. The trim removed 5 bases at V and 1 base at J, leaving 2 bases unmatched. CDR3 size: 14 residues. The CDR3 coding sequence is TGTGCCAGCAGTCGACAGGGCAGCAATCAGCCCCAGCATTTT. Its protein product is CASSRQGSNQPQHF.

The chain links TRBV11-2 to TRBJ1-2; 10 positions match TRBD1. Germline V lookup: CDR1 SGHAT, CDR2 FQNNGV. This CDR3 comprises 14 residues. The V segment lost 1 base and the J segment 7 bases; nucleotides outside the gene matches: 3. In nucleotides, the CDR3 is TGTGCCAGCAGCTTAGGACAGGGGGCGGCTGGCTACACCTTC. Protein sequence: CASSLGQGAAGYTF.

This clone was found a few times. The V gene is TRBV4-2, the J gene TRBJ2-3, with 8 bases lining up with TRBD1. CDR1 is LGHNA, CDR2 YNFKEQ, per germline. The length of the CDR3 is 16 residues. J gave up 6 bases and V 4 bases, and 12 bases lay outside the gene matches. CDR3 region: CASSPQEGQGADTQYF. CDR3 nucleotide sequence: TGTGCCAGCAGCCCTCAGGAGGGGCAGGGGGCCGATACGCAGTATTTT.

J is TRBJ2-2 and V is TRBV7-3, with 7 bases lining up with TRBD1. V lost 5 bases and J lost 6; bases outside the gene matches: 12. The germline V gene has CDR1 SGHTA and CDR2 FQGTGA. There are 16 residues in the CDR3. The CDR3 is CASSPGTRGNAGELFF. The CDR3 nucleotides read TGTGCCAGCAGCCCCGGGACCAGGGGGAATGCCGGGGAGCTGTTTTTT.

The chain combines TRBV2 with TRBJ2-7; TRBD2 agrees at 13 bases. Unmatched junction bases numbered 7, after V lost 0 bases and J lost 2 bases. The germline CDR1 and CDR2 sequences are SNHLY and FYNNEI. This CDR3 is built from 18 residues. The CDR3: CASSEAKGLAGLAYEQYF. The CDR3 DNA reads TGTGCCAGCAGTGAAGCGAAGGGACTAGCGGGACTAGCCTACGAGCAGTACTTC.

The chain couples TRBV6-5 to TRBJ1-2; no firm D call. Germline V lookup: CDR1 MNHEY, CDR2 SVGAGI. V was pared by 6 bases and J by 7 bases, with 18 bases between. This CDR3 has 14 residues. The CDR3 bases are TGTGCCAGCAGGGTCACCACGGGAGACGGTGGCTACACCTTC. Residues: CASRVTTGDGGYTF.

The V call is TRBV27, the J call TRBJ1-2; TRBD1 is a possible D gene (6 bases). This CDR3 region has 12 residues. Germline V gene sequence: CDR1 MNHEY, CDR2 SMNVEV (reference sequence). Trimming took off 6 bases at V and 8 bases at J, with 13 bases between the two ends. The CDR3 loop reads CASRTHRDGYTF. The CDR3 DNA follows: TGTGCCAGCAGAACTCACAGGGACGGCTACACCTTC.

The rearrangement uses TRBV11-3 and TRBJ2-1; 7 bases line up with TRBD1. Germline CDR1 SGHNT, CDR2 YENEEA. The junction had 12 bases not matched to a gene; V was cut back by 5 bases and J by 8 bases. There are 15 residues in the CDR3. CDR3 sequence: CASSLAAGGSDEQFF. The CDR3 bases are TGTGCCAGCAGCCTCGCGGCAGGGGGAAGCGATGAGCAGTTCTTC.

J is TRBJ2-1 and V is TRBV5-1; weak D call: TRBD2 (6 bases). The germline CDR1 and CDR2 sequences are SGHRS and YFSETQ. This CDR3 comprises 17 residues. Trimming took 2 bases from V and 1 from J, leaving 16 bases between them. The CDR3 bases are TGCGCCAGCAGCTTTATCGGGAGAACGGTTTCCTACAATGAGCAGTTCTTC. It encodes CASSFIGRTVSYNEQFF.

This rearrangement joins TRBV28 to TRBJ2-3, with TRBD2 matching over 7 bases. Trimming cost V 8 bases and J 3 bases; bases outside gene matches: 5. Germline CDR1 MDHEN, CDR2 SYDVKM. This CDR3 region has 13 residues. The CDR3 reads CASVGAGTDTQYF. DNA for the CDR3: TGTGCCAGCGTGGGAGCGGGAACAGATACGCAGTATTTT.

V and J are TRBV30 and TRBJ2-6, with D maybe TRBD2 (6 bases). V lost 4 bases to trimming and J lost 0 bases, with 13 bases between them. The CDR3 runs 16 residues. CDR1 and CDR2 (germline): GTSNPN, SVGIG (reference sequence). CDR3 coding DNA: TGTGCCTGGACAGGGAGGCGTTTCTCTGGGGCCAACGTCCTGACTTTC. Amino acid sequence: CAWTGRRFSGANVLTF.

This clone was found a few times. The rearrangement uses TRBV5-4 and TRBJ1-5; D call uncertain. The V end lost 3 bases, the J end lost 7 bases, and 17 bases lay between the germline ends. The CDR3 runs 15 residues. Germline V lookup: CDR1 SGHNT, CDR2 YYREEE (reference sequence). DNA of the CDR3: TGTGCCAGCAGCTCCGAGGGTGGAGAAGCCCAGCCCCAGCATTTT. Translating gives CASSSEGGEAQPQHF.

The CDR3 sequence is CASSPMSGQNTGELFF. The CDR3, as DNA: TGTGCCAGCTCACCCATGAGCGGGCAGAACACCGGGGAGCTGTTTTTT. V usage is TRBV18 and J usage is TRBJ2-2, with TRBD2 as a possible D gene (6 bases). Trimming removed 3 bases from V and 1 base from J, with 12 bases in between. CDR1 KGHSH and CDR2 LQKENI come from the germline V gene. The CDR3 has 16 residues.

The V call is TRBV5-1, the J call TRBJ1-2; 8 positions match TRBD1. V shed 0 bases, J shed 5 bases, and the junction held 6 bases outside the gene matches. The germline CDR1 and CDR2 sequences are SGHRS and YFSETQ. This CDR3 spans 15 amino acids. The DNA of the CDR3 is TGCGCCAGCAGCTTGGTTCAGGGGGCAGAGTATGGCTACACCTTC. This encodes CASSLVQGAEYGYTF.

In its sample, this clone was seen once. The gene calls are TRBV5-5 and TRBJ2-7, with 9 bases identical to TRBD2. With V trimmed by 0 bases and J by 2 bases, 9 bases remained unmatched. The germline V gene encodes CDR1 SGHKS and CDR2 YYEKEE (reference sequence). This CDR3 has 17 amino acids. The chain's CDR3 is CASSLGLAGSYTYEQYF. In DNA, the CDR3 is TGTGCCAGCAGCTTGGGGCTAGCGGGGAGTTACACCTACGAGCAGTACTTC. The whole variable domain, remainder taken from reference TRBV5-5 and TRBJ2-7, is DAGVTQSPTHLIKTRGQQVTLRCSPISGHKSVSWYQQVLGQGPQFIFQYYEKEERGRGNFPDRFSARQFPNYSSELNVNALLLGDSALYLCASSLGLAGSYTYEQYFGPGTRLTVT.

DNA for the CDR3: TGTGCCAGCAGCGTAGTGGCTGATTCACCCCTCCACTTT. It translates to CASSVVADSPLHF. This chain connects TRBV9 to TRBJ1-6, with D unresolved. Per the germline V gene, CDR1 is SGDLS and CDR2 is YYNGEE. The ends were cut back, 0 bases at V and 8 bases at J, with 6 bases in the middle. This CDR3 region has 13 residues.

The chain joins TRBV30 to TRBJ2-3; possible D gene TRBD1, 6 bases. The CDR3 is made up of 15 amino acids. The V and J ends lost 0 bases and 4 bases respectively, with 14 bases between them. Germline CDR1 reads GTSNPN; CDR2 reads SVGIG (reference sequence). CDR3 bases: TGTGCCTGGAGTGTACGAGGTAGGGGGTCAGATACGCAGTATTTT. It yields the protein CAWSVRGRGSDTQYF. The whole variable domain, remainder taken from reference TRBV30 and TRBJ2-3, is SQTIHQWPATLVQPVGSPLSLECTVEGTSNPNLYWYRQAAGRGLQLLFYSVGIGQISSEVPQNLSASRPQDRQFILSSKKLLLSDSGFYLCAWSVRGRGSDTQYFGPGTRLTVL.

Worth noting for this clone: Other DNA variants within this sample encode the same CDR3. The chain links TRBV10-3 to TRBJ1-2; 7 bases align to TRBD1. The CDR3 is 15 amino acids. Germline V gene lookup returns CDR1 ENHRY and CDR2 SYGVKD. Trimming cost V 4 bases and J 0 bases; bases outside gene matches: 5. This CDR3 reads CAISGGDSSNYGYTF. CDR3 in DNA: TGTGCCATCAGTGGAGGGGACAGCTCTAACTATGGCTACACCTTC.

V usage is TRBV18 and J usage is TRBJ2-6; TRBD1 matches at 9 bases. The CDR3 has 17 residues. Trimming cost V 2 bases and J 1 base; bases outside gene matches: 3. Germline lookup yields CDR1 KGHSH and CDR2 LQKENI. CDR3 protein: CASSPSGQGSGANVLTF. CDR3 in DNA: TGTGCCAGCTCACCATCGGGACAGGGTTCTGGGGCCAACGTCCTGACTTTC.

The chain has TRBV9 and TRBJ2-7; D perhaps matches TRBD1 (6 bases). The V gene's germline CDR1 is SGDLS and CDR2 YYNGEE. V was clipped by 0 bases and J by 0 bases, with 10 bases between them. The CDR3 length is 15 residues. The CDR3 DNA follows: TGTGCCAGCAGCGTAGCCTGGGACAACTCCTACGAGCAGTACTTC. It translates to CASSVAWDNSYEQYF.